This T cell receptor beta chain came from a study of blood T cells in healthy people across ages. General study findings and limits: Donors of long life had a larger count of naive CD4+ cells and greater diversity than aged donors.

Then a second PCR, running about 7 to 11 cycles, was carried out with a sample-barcoded 5' primer and a J-beta primer mix. CDR3-containing paired-end reads numbered at least 3 million in each sample. TCRdb passed the 5' RACE reads through MiXCR, listing each CDR3 protein once. The sample shows about 500,000 distinct CDR3 sequences, 24% of them seen only once. To note about this clonotype: Its antigen is undetermined.

Germline V lookup: CDR1 LGHNA, CDR2 YSLEER. The CDR3 loop spans 15 amino acids. Trimming cost V 5 bases and J 1 base, with 14 bases left between them. Separately, the same data were catalogued under a study of T cells of mothers and their children. Per that study: Both sample barcodes and 2-4 random nucleotides came from the M1S primer of the second PCR.

The sample consisted of blood. V and J are TRBV4-3 and TRBJ1-2; no clear D. This clonotype was sampled from a boy between 5 and 17 years old in good health. In DNA, the CDR3 is TGCGCCAGCAGCTATACCTATCGGGGTAACTATGGCTACACCTTC. Its protein product is CASSYTYRGNYGYTF.